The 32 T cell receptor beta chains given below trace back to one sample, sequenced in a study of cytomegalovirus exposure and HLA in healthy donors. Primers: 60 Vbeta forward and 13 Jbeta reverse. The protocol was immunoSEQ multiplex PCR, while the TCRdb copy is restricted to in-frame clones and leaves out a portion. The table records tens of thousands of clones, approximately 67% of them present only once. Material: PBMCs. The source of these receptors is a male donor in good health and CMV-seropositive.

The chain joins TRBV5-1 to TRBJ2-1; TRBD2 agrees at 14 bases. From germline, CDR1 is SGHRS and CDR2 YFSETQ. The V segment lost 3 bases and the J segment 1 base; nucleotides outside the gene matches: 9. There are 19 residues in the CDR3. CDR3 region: CASSSPGLAGDPSYNEQFF. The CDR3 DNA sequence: TGCGCCAGCAGCTCTCCGGGACTAGCGGGAGATCCGTCCTACAATGAGCAGTTCTTC.

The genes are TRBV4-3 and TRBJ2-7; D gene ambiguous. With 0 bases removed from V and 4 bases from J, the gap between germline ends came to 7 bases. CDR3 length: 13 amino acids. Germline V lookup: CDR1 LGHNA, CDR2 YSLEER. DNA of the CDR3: TGCGCCAGCAGCCAAGATTCGGGTTACGAGCAGTACTTC. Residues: CASSQDSGYEQYF.

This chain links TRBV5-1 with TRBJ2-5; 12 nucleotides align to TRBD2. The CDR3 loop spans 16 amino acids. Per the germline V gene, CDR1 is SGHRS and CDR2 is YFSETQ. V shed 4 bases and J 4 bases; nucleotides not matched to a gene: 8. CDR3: CASSPSGRAPVETQYF. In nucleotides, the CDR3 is TGCGCCAGCAGCCCTAGCGGGAGGGCTCCGGTAGAGACCCAGTACTTC. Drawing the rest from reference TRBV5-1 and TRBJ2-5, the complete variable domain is KAGVTQTPRYLIKTRGQQVTLSCSPISGHRSVSWYQQTPGQGLQFLFEYFSETQRNKGNFPGRFSGRQFSNSRSEMNVSTLELGDSALYLCASSPSGRAPVETQYFGPGTRLLVL.

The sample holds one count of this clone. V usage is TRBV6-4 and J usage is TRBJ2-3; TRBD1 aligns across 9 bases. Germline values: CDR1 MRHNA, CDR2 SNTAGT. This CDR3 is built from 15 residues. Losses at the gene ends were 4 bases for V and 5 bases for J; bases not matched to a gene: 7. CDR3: CASSAQGALGDTQYF. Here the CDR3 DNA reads TGTGCCAGCAGTGCACAGGGGGCGCTCGGAGATACGCAGTATTTT.

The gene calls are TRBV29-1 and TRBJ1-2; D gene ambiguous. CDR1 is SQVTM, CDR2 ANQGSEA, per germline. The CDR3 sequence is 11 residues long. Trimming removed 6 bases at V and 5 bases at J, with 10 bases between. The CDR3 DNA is TGCAGCGTCAGGACGGGGTATGGCTACACCTTC. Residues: CSVRTGYGYTF.

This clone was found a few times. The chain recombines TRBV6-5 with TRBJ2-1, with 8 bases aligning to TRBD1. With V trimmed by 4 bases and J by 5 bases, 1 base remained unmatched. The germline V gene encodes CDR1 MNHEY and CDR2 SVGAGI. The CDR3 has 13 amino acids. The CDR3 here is CASSSGQDNEQFF. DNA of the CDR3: TGTGCCAGCAGTTCGGGACAGGACAATGAGCAGTTCTTC.

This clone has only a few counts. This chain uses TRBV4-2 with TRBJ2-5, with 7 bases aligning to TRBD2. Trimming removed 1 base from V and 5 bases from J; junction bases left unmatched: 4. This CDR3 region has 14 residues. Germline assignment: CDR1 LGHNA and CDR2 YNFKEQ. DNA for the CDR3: TGTGCCAGCAGCCAAGGACCTAGCGGCGAGACCCAGTACTTC. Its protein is CASSQGPSGETQYF.

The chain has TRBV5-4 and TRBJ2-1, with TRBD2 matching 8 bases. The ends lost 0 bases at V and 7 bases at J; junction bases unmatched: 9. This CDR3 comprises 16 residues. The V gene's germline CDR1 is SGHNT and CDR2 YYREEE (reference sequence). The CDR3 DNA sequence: TGTGCCAGCAGCTTGGGGGGACGGGGGGGGTCGAATGAGCAGTTCTTC. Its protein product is CASSLGGRGGSNEQFF.

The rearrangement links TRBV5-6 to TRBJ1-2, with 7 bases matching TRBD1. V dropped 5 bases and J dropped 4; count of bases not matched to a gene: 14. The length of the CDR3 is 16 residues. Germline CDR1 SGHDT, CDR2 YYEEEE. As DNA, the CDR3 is TGTGCCAGCAGTTCGGGACAGACATCTTCTAGCTATGGCTACACCTTC. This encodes CASSSGQTSSSYGYTF.

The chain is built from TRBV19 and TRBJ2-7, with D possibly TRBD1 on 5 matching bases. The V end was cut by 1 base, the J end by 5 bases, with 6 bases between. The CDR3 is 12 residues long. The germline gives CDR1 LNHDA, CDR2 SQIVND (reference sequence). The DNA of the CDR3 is TGTGCCAGTAGTATAGCAGGGAACGAGCAGTACTTC. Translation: CASSIAGNEQYF.

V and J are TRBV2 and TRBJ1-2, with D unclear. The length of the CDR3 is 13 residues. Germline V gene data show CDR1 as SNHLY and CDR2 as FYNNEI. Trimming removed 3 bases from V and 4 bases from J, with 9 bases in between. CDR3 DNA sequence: TGTGCCAGCAGTGATGGCAGGTCCTATGGCTACACCTTC. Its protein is CASSDGRSYGYTF.

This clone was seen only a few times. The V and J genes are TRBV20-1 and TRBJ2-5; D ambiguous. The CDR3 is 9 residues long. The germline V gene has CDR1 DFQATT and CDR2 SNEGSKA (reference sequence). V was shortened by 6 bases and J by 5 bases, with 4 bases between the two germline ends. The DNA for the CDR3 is TGCAGTGCCCCGGAGACCCAGTACTTC. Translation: CSAPETQYF.

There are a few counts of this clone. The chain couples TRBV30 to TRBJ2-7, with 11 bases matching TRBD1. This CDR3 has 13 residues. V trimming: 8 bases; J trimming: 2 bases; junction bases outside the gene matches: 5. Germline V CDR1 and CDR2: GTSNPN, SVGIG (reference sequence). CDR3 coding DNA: TGTGCCCGGGGACAGGGGGTCCCCTACGAGCAGTACTTC. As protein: CARGQGVPYEQYF.

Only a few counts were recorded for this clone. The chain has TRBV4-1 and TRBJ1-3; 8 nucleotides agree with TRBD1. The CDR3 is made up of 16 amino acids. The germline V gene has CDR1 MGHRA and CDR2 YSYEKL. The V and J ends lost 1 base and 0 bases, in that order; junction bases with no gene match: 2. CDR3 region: CASSQGTGSSGNTIYF. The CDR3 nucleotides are TGCGCCAGCAGCCAAGGGACAGGGAGCTCTGGAAACACCATATATTTT.

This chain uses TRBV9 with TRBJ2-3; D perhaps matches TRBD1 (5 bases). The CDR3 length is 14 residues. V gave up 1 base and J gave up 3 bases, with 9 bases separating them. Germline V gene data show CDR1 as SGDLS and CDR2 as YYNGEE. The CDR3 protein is CASSVQGNTDTQYF. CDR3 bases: TGTGCCAGCAGCGTACAGGGAAATACAGATACGCAGTATTTT.

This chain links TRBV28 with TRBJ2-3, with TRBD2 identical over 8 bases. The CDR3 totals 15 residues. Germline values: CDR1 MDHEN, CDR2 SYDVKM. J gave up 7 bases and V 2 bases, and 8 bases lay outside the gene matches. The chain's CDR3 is CASSLNGGAENTQYF. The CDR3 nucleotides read TGTGCCAGCAGTTTAAACGGGGGGGCCGAAAATACGCAGTATTTT.

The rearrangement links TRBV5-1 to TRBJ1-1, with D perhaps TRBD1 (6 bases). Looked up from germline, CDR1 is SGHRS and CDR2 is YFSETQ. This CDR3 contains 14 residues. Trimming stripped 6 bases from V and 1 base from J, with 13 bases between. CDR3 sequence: CASTRETGNTEAFF. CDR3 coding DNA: TGCGCCAGCACCAGAGAGACAGGGAACACTGAAGCTTTCTTT. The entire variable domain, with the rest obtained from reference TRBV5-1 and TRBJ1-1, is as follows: KAGVTQTPRYLIKTRGQQVTLSCSPISGHRSVSWYQQTPGQGLQFLFEYFSETQRNKGNFPGRFSGRQFSNSRSEMNVSTLELGDSALYLCASTRETGNTEAFFGQGTRLTVV.

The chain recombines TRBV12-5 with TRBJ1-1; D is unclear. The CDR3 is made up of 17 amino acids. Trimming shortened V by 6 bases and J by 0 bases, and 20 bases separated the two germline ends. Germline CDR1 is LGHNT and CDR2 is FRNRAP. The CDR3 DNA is TGTGCTAGTGGCCGATCCTCCAGTAGCCTTATGAACACTGAAGCTTTCTTT. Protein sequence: CASGRSSSSLMNTEAFF.

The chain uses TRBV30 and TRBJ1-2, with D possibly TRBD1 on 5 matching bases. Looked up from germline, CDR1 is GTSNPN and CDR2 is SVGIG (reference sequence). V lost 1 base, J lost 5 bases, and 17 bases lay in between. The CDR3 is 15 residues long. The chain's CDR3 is CAWSARGREGYGYTF. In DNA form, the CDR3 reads TGTGCCTGGAGTGCTCGAGGACGGGAGGGGTATGGCTACACCTTC.

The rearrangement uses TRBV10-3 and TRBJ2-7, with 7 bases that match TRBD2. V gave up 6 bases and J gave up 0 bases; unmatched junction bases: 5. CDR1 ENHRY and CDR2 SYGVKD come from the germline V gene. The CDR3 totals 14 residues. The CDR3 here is CAISRGGSSYEQYF. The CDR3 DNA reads TGTGCCATCAGCCGGGGCGGGAGCTCCTACGAGCAGTACTTC.

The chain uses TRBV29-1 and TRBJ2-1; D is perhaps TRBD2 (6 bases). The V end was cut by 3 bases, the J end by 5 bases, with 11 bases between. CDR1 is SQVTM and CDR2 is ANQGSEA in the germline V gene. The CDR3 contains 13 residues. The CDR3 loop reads CSVERASDNEQFF. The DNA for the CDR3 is TGCAGCGTTGAGAGGGCTAGCGACAATGAGCAGTTCTTC.

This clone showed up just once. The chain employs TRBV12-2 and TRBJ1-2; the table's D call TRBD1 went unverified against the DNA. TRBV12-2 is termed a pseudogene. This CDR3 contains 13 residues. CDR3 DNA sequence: TGTGCAAGTCGCCGGCCTACAGAGTATGGCTACACCTTC. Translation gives CASRRPTEYGYTF.

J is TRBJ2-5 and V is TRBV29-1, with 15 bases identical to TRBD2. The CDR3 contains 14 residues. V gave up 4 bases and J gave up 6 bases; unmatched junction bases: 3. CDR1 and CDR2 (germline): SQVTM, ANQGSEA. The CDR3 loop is CSVVGLAGGKTQYF. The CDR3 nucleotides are TGCAGCGTTGTAGGACTAGCGGGGGGGAAGACCCAGTACTTC.

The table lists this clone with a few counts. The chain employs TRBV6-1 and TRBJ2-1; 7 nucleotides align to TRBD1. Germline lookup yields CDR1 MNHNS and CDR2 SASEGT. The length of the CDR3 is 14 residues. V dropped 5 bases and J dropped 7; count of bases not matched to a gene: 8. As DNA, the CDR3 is TGTGCCAGCAGTTCCCCGGGACAGACAAATGAGCAGTTCTTC. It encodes CASSSPGQTNEQFF.

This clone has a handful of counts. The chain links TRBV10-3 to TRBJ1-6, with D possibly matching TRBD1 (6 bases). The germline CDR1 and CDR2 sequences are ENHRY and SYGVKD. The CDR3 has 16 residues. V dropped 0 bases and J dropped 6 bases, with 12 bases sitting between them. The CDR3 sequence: CAISESMTGTNSPLHF. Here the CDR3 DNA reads TGTGCCATCAGTGAGTCGATGACAGGTACTAATTCACCCCTCCACTTT.

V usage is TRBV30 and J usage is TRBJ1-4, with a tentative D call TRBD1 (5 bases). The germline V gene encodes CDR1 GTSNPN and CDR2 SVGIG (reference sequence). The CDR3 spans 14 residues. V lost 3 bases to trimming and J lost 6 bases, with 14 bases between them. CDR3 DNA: TGTGCCTGGAGCCCGACAGCAAGCCATGAAAAACTGTTTTTT. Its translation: CAWSPTASHEKLFF. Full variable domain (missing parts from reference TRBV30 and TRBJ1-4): SQTIHQWPATLVQPVGSPLSLECTVEGTSNPNLYWYRQAAGRGLQLLFYSVGIGQISSEVPQNLSASRPQDRQFILSSKKLLLSDSGFYLCAWSPTASHEKLFFGSGTQLSVL.

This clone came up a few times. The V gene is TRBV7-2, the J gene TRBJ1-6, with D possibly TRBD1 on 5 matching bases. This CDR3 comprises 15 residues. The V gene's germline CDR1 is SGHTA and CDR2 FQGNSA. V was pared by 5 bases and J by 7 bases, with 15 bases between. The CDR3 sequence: CASSPPGGANSPLHF. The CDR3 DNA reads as TGTGCCAGCAGCCCTCCCGGGGGAGCCAATTCACCCCTCCACTTT.

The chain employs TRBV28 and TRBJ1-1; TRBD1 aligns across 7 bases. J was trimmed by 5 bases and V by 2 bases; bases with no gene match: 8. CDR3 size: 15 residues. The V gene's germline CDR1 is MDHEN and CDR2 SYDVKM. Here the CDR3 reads CASSLGTAPKTEAFF. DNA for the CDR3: TGTGCCAGCAGTTTAGGGACAGCCCCTAAAACTGAAGCTTTCTTT.

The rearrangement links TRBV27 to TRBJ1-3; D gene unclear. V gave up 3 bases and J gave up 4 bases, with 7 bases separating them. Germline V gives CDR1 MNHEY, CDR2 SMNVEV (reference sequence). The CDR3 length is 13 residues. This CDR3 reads CASSFTEGNTIYF. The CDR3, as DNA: TGTGCCAGCAGTTTCACCGAGGGAAACACCATATATTTT.

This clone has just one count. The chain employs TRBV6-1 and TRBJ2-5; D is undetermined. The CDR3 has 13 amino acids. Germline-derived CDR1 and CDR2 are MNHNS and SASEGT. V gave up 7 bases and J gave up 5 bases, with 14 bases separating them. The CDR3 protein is CASKPPGPETQYF. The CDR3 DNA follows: TGTGCCAGCAAACCCCCGGGTCCGGAGACCCAGTACTTC.

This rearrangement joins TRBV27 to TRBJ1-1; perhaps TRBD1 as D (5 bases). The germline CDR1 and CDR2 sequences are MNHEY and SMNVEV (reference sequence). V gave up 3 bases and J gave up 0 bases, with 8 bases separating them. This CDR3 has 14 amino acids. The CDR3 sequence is CASSFDSLNTEAFF. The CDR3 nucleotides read TGTGCCAGCAGTTTTGACAGTTTGAACACTGAAGCTTTCTTT.

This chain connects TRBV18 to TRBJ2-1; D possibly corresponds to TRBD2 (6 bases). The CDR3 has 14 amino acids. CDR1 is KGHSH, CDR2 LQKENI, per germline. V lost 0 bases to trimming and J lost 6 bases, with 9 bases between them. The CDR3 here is CASSPPGGGNEQFF. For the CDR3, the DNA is TGTGCCAGCTCACCACCCGGGGGAGGCAATGAGCAGTTCTTC.